What follows describes a single T cell receptor beta chain. This entry belongs to a study of blood T cell repertoires in COVID-19. V lost 0 bases to trimming and J lost 1 base; unmatched junction nucleotides: 1. The CDR3 is 16 amino acids. Germline loops: CDR1 LNHDA, CDR2 SQIVND (reference sequence). The assay was immunoSEQ multiplex PCR, and TCRdb's table has in-frame clones only and misses some. The profile shows about 70,000 clones, around nine tenths of them singletons. The sequence came from a woman aged 18-29 years with acute or convalescent COVID-19. The source material was peripheral blood. The genes are TRBV19 and TRBJ2-3, with TRBD2 matching 10 bases. The CDR3 region is CASSIEGTSGTDTQYF. For the CDR3, the DNA is TGTGCCAGTAGTATAGAAGGGACTAGCGGCACAGATACGCAGTATTTT.